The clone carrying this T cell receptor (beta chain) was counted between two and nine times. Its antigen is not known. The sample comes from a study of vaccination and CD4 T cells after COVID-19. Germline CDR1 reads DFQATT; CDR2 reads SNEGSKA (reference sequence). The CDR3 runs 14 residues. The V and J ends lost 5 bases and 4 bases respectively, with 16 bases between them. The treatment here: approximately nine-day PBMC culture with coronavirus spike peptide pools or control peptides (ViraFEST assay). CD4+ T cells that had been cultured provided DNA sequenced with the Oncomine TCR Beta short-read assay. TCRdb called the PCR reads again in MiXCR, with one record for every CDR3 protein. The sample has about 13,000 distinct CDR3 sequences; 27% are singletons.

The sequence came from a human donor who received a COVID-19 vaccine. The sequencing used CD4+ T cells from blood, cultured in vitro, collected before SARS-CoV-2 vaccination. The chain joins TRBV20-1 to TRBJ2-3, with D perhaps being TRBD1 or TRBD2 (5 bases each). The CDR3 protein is CSAPLQRGADTQYF. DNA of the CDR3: TGCAGTGCTCCGCTACAGAGGGGCGCAGATACGCAGTATTTT.